The next 31 T cell receptor beta chains were all read from a single sample in a study of blood T cell repertoires in COVID-19. The assay was immunoSEQ multiplex PCR, and TCRdb's table has in-frame clones only and misses some. The sample includes some 230,000 clones, about 80% of them seen just once. What was sequenced was PBMCs or T cells enriched from blood (not recorded which). Receptor source: a woman aged 40 to 50 with acute COVID-19.

This chain's CDR3 is CASSPRGLAGAEQYF. CDR3 DNA sequence: TGTGCCAGCAGTCCACGAGGACTAGCGGGAGCCGAGCAGTACTTC. V is TRBV28 and J is TRBJ2-7; 13 bases line up with TRBD2. Trimming at V came to 5 bases and at J to 6 bases, leaving 7 bases not matched to a gene. The CDR3 consists of 15 residues. The V gene's germline CDR1 is MDHEN and CDR2 SYDVKM.

V usage is TRBV5-1 and J usage is TRBJ1-3; 8 bases are a match to TRBD1. Germline-derived CDR1 and CDR2 are SGHRS and YFSETQ. The CDR3 sequence is 16 residues long. V dropped 4 bases and J dropped 4; count of bases not matched to a gene: 10. CDR3 sequence: CASSLHPGGSGNTIYF. CDR3 nucleotide sequence: TGCGCCAGCAGCCTGCACCCAGGGGGCTCGGGAAACACCATATATTTT. Using reference TRBV5-1 and TRBJ1-3 for the parts outside the CDR3, the full variable domain is KAGVTQTPRYLIKTRGQQVTLSCSPISGHRSVSWYQQTPGQGLQFLFEYFSETQRNKGNFPGRFSGRQFSNSRSEMNVSTLELGDSALYLCASSLHPGGSGNTIYFGEGSWLTVV.

This chain joins TRBV27 and TRBJ2-5, with D possibly matching TRBD2 (6 bases). The germline V gene encodes CDR1 MNHEY and CDR2 SMNVEV (reference sequence). The CDR3 length is 14 residues. The V end was cut by 2 bases, the J end by 5 bases, with 12 bases between. CDR3 protein: CASSLRRGWETQYF. The CDR3 DNA is TGTGCCAGCAGTTTAAGGAGGGGTTGGGAGACCCAGTACTTC.

The CDR3 region is CASRETGGVAYGYTF. As DNA, the CDR3 is TGTGCCAGCAGGGAGACAGGGGGCGTCGCCTATGGCTACACCTTC. The rearrangement links TRBV2 to TRBJ1-2, with TRBD1 matching 10 bases. V dropped 6 bases and J dropped 4; count of bases not matched to a gene: 8. Germline values: CDR1 SNHLY, CDR2 FYNNEI. CDR3 size: 15 residues.

This clone was recorded a few times. The V call is TRBV6-5, the J call TRBJ1-2; D perhaps matches TRBD1 (5 bases). Germline V gives CDR1 MNHEY, CDR2 SVGAGI. V was pared by 0 bases and J by 7 bases, with 9 bases between. This CDR3 spans 13 amino acids. CDR3 in amino acids: CASSYSGTSGYTF. In nucleotides, the CDR3 is TGTGCCAGCAGTTACTCGGGGACTAGTGGCTACACCTTC.

V is TRBV7-9 and J is TRBJ1-4, with 7 bases lining up with TRBD1. Germline CDR1 and CDR2: SEHNR and FQNEAQ (reference sequence). V was clipped by 5 bases and J by 2 bases; unmatched bases: 17. The CDR3 runs 19 residues. The CDR3 loop is CASSPPDRVGVATNEKLFF. In DNA, the CDR3 is TGTGCCAGCAGCCCCCCCGACAGGGTCGGAGTTGCCACTAATGAAAAACTGTTTTTT.

A single count supports this clone. The chain carries TRBV7-2 and TRBJ2-2; D may be TRBD2 (6 bases). The V gene's germline CDR1 is SGHTA and CDR2 FQGNSA. Trimming shortened V by 8 bases and J by 1 base, and 14 bases separated the two germline ends. The CDR3 loop spans 15 amino acids. The CDR3 protein is CASFMGGGNTGELFF. The CDR3 bases are TGTGCCAGCTTTATGGGGGGAGGGAACACCGGGGAGCTGTTTTTT. Looking up the rest from reference TRBV7-2 and TRBJ2-2 gives the full variable domain: GAGVSQSPSNKVTEKGKDVELRCDPISGHTALYWYRQSLGQGLEFLIYFQGNSAPDKSGLPSDRFSAERTGGSVSTLTIQRTQQEDSAVYLCASFMGGGNTGELFFGEGSRLTVL.

The chain is built from TRBV5-4 and TRBJ2-7; 15 nucleotides agree with TRBD2. The CDR3 covers 15 residues. Trimming took 6 bases from V and 2 from J; bases not matched to a gene: 3. Germline V CDR1 and CDR2: SGHNT, YYREEE (reference sequence). CDR3 sequence: CASKGLAGGTYEQYF. CDR3 DNA: TGTGCCAGCAAAGGACTAGCGGGAGGGACCTACGAGCAGTACTTC.

The rearrangement uses TRBV5-1 and TRBJ2-3; 10 bases map to TRBD2. Germline V CDR1 and CDR2: SGHRS, YFSETQ. J lost 6 bases, V lost 3 bases, and 10 bases had no gene match. The CDR3 consists of 16 residues. The CDR3 spells CASSSWRTSGYDTQYF. In nucleotides, the CDR3 is TGCGCCAGCAGCTCCTGGAGGACTAGCGGTTATGATACGCAGTATTTT.

The V gene is TRBV24-1, the J gene TRBJ1-5; 12 nucleotides line up with TRBD1. This CDR3 has 15 residues. Losses at the gene ends were 4 bases for V and 8 bases for J; bases not matched to a gene: 5. CDR1 and CDR2 (germline): KGHDR, SFDVKD. The CDR3 protein is CATSDAGTGGKPQHF. In DNA, the CDR3 is TGTGCCACCAGTGACGCCGGGACAGGGGGCAAGCCCCAGCATTTT.

J is TRBJ1-5 and V is TRBV7-9; 12 bases map to TRBD1. The germline CDR1 and CDR2 sequences are SEHNR and FQNEAQ (reference sequence). The CDR3 has 14 amino acids. The V gene end was trimmed by 4 bases and the J gene end by 7 bases; junction bases not matched to a gene: 2. CDR3 in amino acids: CASSYGTGGQPQHF. The CDR3 bases are TGTGCCAGCAGCTATGGGACAGGGGGCCAGCCCCAGCATTTT.

The gene calls are TRBV7-2 and TRBJ2-5; D might be TRBD2 (5 bases). The CDR3 is 17 residues long. V was shortened by 1 base and J by 1 base, with 16 bases between the two germline ends. CDR1 is SGHTA, CDR2 FQGNSA, per germline. The CDR3 DNA reads TGTGCCAGCAGCTTAGGTAACGGGGTATCGGTCCAAGAGACCCAGTACTTC. Translated, it gives CASSLGNGVSVQETQYF.

The chain couples TRBV5-4 to TRBJ2-5; D is unclear. Trimming left V 3 bases short and J 0 bases short, with 6 bases between. In germline, CDR1 is SGHNT, CDR2 YYREEE (reference sequence). The CDR3 is 13 amino acids. CDR3 in amino acids: CASSSRDQETQYF. The CDR3 DNA follows: TGTGCCAGCAGCTCCCGGGACCAAGAGACCCAGTACTTC. The variable domain in full, with the rest retrieved from reference TRBV5-4 and TRBJ2-5, is ETGVTQSPTHLIKTRGQQVTLRCSSQSGHNTVSWYQQALGQGPQFIFQYYREEENGRGNFPPRFSGLQFPNYSSELNVNALELDDSALYLCASSSRDQETQYFGPGTRLLVL.

Comment on this clone: Germline and junction disagree at one end, which may indicate a read error. This chain joins TRBV10-3 and TRBJ2-2; TRBD2 matches at 11 bases. Germline values: CDR1 ENHRY, CDR2 SYGVKD. The CDR3 length is 18 residues. The CDR3 reads CAISKSILAGGETGELFF. CDR3 bases: TGTGCCATCAGTAAGTCGATTCTAGCGGGGGGCGAGACCGGGGAGCTGTTTTTT.

This clone occurred a few times. The chain couples TRBV28 to TRBJ2-1; D may be TRBD2 (6 bases). The CDR3 runs to 19 residues. V was trimmed by 5 bases and J by 0 bases, leaving 23 bases between them. Germline V gives CDR1 MDHEN, CDR2 SYDVKM. The CDR3 nucleotides read TGTGCCAGCAGTCCCGGACTATCGGGTAATGGGAGCTCCTACAATGAGCAGTTCTTC. It specifies CASSPGLSGNGSSYNEQFF.

The genes are TRBV29-1 and TRBJ2-5; 8 bases agree with TRBD2. Germline CDR1 reads SQVTM; CDR2 reads ANQGSEA. The CDR3 consists of 13 residues. V was pared by 1 base and J by 5 bases, with 3 bases of the junction left unmatched. CDR3 nucleotide sequence: TGCAGCGTTGAAGTCGGGGGGGCGGAGACCCAGTACTTC. Protein product: CSVEVGGAETQYF.

The rearrangement links TRBV21-1 to TRBJ1-1. TRBV21-1 is assigned pseudogene status. The CDR3 runs to 15 residues. CDR3 sequence (DNA): TGTGCCAGCAGCAATGAACTTCGGGAGAACACTGAAGCTTTCTTT. Translated, it gives CASSNELRENTEAFF.

This clone was observed a few times. The chain is built from TRBV11-2 and TRBJ1-2; 7 positions agree with TRBD1. V was pared by 0 bases and J by 5 bases, with 6 bases of the junction left unmatched. This CDR3 has 15 amino acids. Germline CDR1 and CDR2: SGHAT and FQNNGV. CDR3 region: CASSLEGGRIYGYTF. DNA of the CDR3: TGTGCCAGCAGCTTAGAAGGGGGCAGAATTTATGGCTACACCTTC. The complete variable domain, with remaining parts taken from reference TRBV11-2 and TRBJ1-2, reads EAGVAQSPRYKIIEKRQSVAFWCNPISGHATLYWYQQILGQGPKLLIQFQNNGVVDDSQLPKDRFSAERLKGVDSTLKIQPAKLEDSAVYLCASSLEGGRIYGYTFGSGTRLTVV.

J is TRBJ1-4 and V is TRBV14; 7 bases line up with TRBD1. V was pared by 3 bases and J by 0 bases, with 10 bases of the junction left unmatched. The CDR3 totals 18 residues. Looked up from germline, CDR1 is SGHDN and CDR2 is FVKESK. The CDR3 reads CASSQGQISLATNEKLFF. CDR3 coding DNA: TGTGCCAGCAGCCAGGGACAGATCAGCCTTGCAACTAATGAAAAACTGTTTTTT.

The chain joins TRBV5-6 to TRBJ2-1; D perhaps matches TRBD2 (6 bases). V was cut by 0 bases and J by 5 bases, with 18 bases left in between. This CDR3 comprises 17 residues. Germline values: CDR1 SGHDT, CDR2 YYEEEE. In DNA, the CDR3 is TGTGCCAGCAGCTTGGGCCGCAGGACTATCGTAGACAATGAGCAGTTCTTC. Amino acid sequence: CASSLGRRTIVDNEQFF.

V usage is TRBV12-3 or TRBV12-4 and J usage is TRBJ2-3; no clear D gene. Trimming shortened V by 5 bases and J by 4 bases, and 10 bases separated the two germline ends. The CDR3 length is 13 residues. The CDR3 DNA is TGTGCCAGCAGTGTGTCAGGCTCAGATACGCAGTATTTT. It translates to CASSVSGSDTQYF.

The chain employs TRBV30 and TRBJ1-4; weak D call: TRBD1 (6 bases). The CDR3 is 13 amino acids. V lost 3 bases and J lost 4, with 9 bases in between. The V gene's germline CDR1 is GTSNPN and CDR2 SVGIG (reference sequence). The CDR3 DNA reads TGTGCCTGGAGCACAGGGTTTAATGAAAAACTGTTTTTT. Encoded protein: CAWSTGFNEKLFF.

The chain joins TRBV29-1 to TRBJ1-5; maybe TRBD1 (5 bases). V gave up 1 base and J gave up 6 bases, with 13 bases separating them. The CDR3 runs to 14 residues. Per germline, CDR1 SQVTM and CDR2 ANQGSEA. Here the CDR3 reads CSVEGQGSAQPQHF. The DNA of the CDR3 is TGCAGCGTTGAAGGGCAGGGTTCTGCTCAGCCCCAGCATTTT.

V is TRBV19 and J is TRBJ1-5; D might be TRBD1 (5 bases). Germline CDR1 and CDR2: LNHDA and SQIVND (reference sequence). This CDR3 is 14 amino acids long. V lost 0 bases and J lost 5, with 8 bases in between. The CDR3 sequence is CASSIDSRDQPQHF. The CDR3 DNA reads as TGTGCCAGTAGTATAGATAGCAGGGATCAGCCCCAGCATTTT.

V and J are TRBV27 and TRBJ2-3; 11 nucleotides line up with TRBD2. V was pared by 5 bases and J by 3 bases, with 7 bases of the junction left unmatched. CDR1 and CDR2 (germline): MNHEY, SMNVEV (reference sequence). This CDR3 is built from 16 residues. The CDR3 spells CASSRIAGGWTDTQYF. CDR3 coding DNA: TGTGCCAGCAGTCGGATAGCGGGGGGGTGGACAGATACGCAGTATTTT.

This clone was seen only a few times. The V call is TRBV7-8, the J call TRBJ2-6; D possibly corresponds to TRBD1 (6 bases). Germline CDR1 reads SGHVS; CDR2 reads FQNEAQ. The CDR3 has 18 residues. The V and J ends lost 0 bases and 0 bases respectively, with 12 bases between them. The CDR3 bases are TGTGCCAGCAGCTTAGCTACAGGGCTCGTCTCTGGGGCCAACGTCCTGACTTTC. This codes for CASSLATGLVSGANVLTF.

This clone was counted between two and nine times. J is TRBJ2-1 and V is TRBV19; 15 bases are shared with TRBD2. There are 15 residues in the CDR3. Germline CDR1 and CDR2: LNHDA and SQIVND (reference sequence). The junction had 5 bases not matched to a gene; V was cut back by 7 bases and J by 7 bases. CDR3 region: CASTTGTSGRNEQFF. Here the CDR3 DNA reads TGTGCCAGTACGACCGGGACTAGCGGGAGGAATGAGCAGTTCTTC.

J is TRBJ2-5 and V is TRBV5-6, with TRBD1 matching 7 bases. The CDR3 contains 15 residues. V lost 4 bases to trimming and J lost 4 bases; unmatched junction nucleotides: 10. Germline CDR1 reads SGHDT; CDR2 reads YYEEEE. CDR3 region: CASSPRPRQGETQYF. In DNA, the CDR3 is TGTGCCAGCAGCCCTAGGCCGAGACAGGGAGAGACCCAGTACTTC.

CDR3 sequence: CASSFPGTGGNEQFF. CDR3 nucleotide sequence: TGTGCCAGCAGCTTCCCCGGGACAGGGGGCAATGAGCAGTTCTTC. The chain joins TRBV7-9 to TRBJ2-1; TRBD1 matches 11 bases. The CDR3 is 15 residues long. The germline CDR1 and CDR2 sequences are SEHNR and FQNEAQ (reference sequence). With 3 bases clipped from V and 6 bases from J, the junction kept 4 bases outside the gene matches.

The chain recombines TRBV27 with TRBJ2-7, with a weak D call TRBD1 (6 bases). Germline values: CDR1 MNHEY, CDR2 SMNVEV (reference sequence). V gave up 3 bases and J gave up 3 bases, with 12 bases separating them. This CDR3 has 14 amino acids. CDR3 nucleotides: TGTGCCAGCAGTTTCTCTGGACAGCACTACGAGCAGTACTTC. It codes for CASSFSGQHYEQYF.

V is TRBV28 and J is TRBJ2-6, with 7 bases matching TRBD1. The CDR3 totals 17 residues. Per germline, CDR1 MDHEN and CDR2 SYDVKM. With V trimmed by 3 bases and J by 0 bases, 5 bases remained unmatched. The CDR3 loop reads CASSFRTGISGANVLTF. The CDR3 DNA reads TGTGCCAGCAGTTTTAGGACAGGCATCTCTGGGGCCAACGTCCTGACTTTC.